Listed below are T cell receptor beta chains from one sample, sequenced in a study of blood T cells in healthy people across ages. TCRdb independently ran MiXCR on the 5' RACE reads; one entry per CDR3 protein. The table has around 990,000 distinct CDR3 sequences, 35% to 45% seen once. What was sequenced was blood. Receptor source: a man aged 18 to 30 in good health. Each CDR3 is given without its conserved first and last residue.

TRBV7-9	13	TRBJ2-1	ASTPLEGEGNEQF
TRBV7-2	11	TRBJ1-2	ALRVESAYGYT
TRBV29-1	11	TRBJ1-1	STETGANTEAF
TRBV7-2	14	TRBJ1-6	ASSTRQSSYNSPLH
TRBV12-3/TRBV12-4	11	TRBJ1-2	ASSVTGNYGYT
TRBV4-3	13	TRBJ1-1	ASSQDQGGAGEAF
TRBV10-3	15	TRBJ2-4	AISEADSRLAKNIQY
TRBV29-1	16	TRBJ2-1	SVEDRGGGGPIHNEQF
TRBV7-2	13	TRBJ1-2	ASSLARAGFGSYT
TRBV4-3	12	TRBJ1-1	ASRGQGSVDEAF
TRBV3-1	15	TRBJ2-7	ASSQDSTSGGFYEQY
TRBV7-2	13	TRBJ2-7	ASSEGAGDAYEQY
TRBV29-1	10	TRBJ2-7	SVGPTVYEQY
TRBV7-9	12	TRBJ2-7	ASSLVLGGYEQY
TRBV28	15	TRBJ2-1	ASSLCWTGGGLCEQF
TRBV20-1	14	TRBJ2-1	SARYEGLAGGREQF
TRBV9	12	TRBJ2-1	ASSGPLSPNEQF
TRBV27	12	TRBJ1-4	ASTPTGRNEKLF
TRBV12-3/TRBV12-4	10	TRBJ1-4	ASRGKGEKLF
TRBV5-1	14	TRBJ1-1	ASSLDAPGGYTEAF
TRBV20-1	12	TRBJ1-1	SLTPQEIPTEAF
TRBV12-3/TRBV12-4	12	TRBJ2-3	ASSPSGPTDTQY
TRBV9	13	TRBJ2-3	ASSGTRGAGDTQY
TRBV4-1	13	TRBJ1-1	ASSQEGLPGTEAF